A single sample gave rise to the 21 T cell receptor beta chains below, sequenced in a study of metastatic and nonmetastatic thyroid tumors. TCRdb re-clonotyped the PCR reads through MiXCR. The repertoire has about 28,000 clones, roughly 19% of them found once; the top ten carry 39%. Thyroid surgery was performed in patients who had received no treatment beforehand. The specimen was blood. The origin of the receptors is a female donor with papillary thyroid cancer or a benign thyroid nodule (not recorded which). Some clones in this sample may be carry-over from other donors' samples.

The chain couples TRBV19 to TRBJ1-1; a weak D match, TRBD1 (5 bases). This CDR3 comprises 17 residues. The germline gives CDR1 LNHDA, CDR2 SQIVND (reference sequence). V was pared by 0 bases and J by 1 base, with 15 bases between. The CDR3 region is CASSIDRDAWGNTEAFF. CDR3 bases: TGTGCCAGTAGTATAGACCGGGACGCCTGGGGGAACACTGAAGCTTTCTTT.

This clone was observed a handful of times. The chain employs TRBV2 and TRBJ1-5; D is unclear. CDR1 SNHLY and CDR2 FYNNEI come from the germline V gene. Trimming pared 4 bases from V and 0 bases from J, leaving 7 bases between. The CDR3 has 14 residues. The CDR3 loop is CASSVRNSNQPQHF. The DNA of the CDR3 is TGTGCCAGCAGTGTGCGCAATAGCAATCAGCCCCAGCATTTT.

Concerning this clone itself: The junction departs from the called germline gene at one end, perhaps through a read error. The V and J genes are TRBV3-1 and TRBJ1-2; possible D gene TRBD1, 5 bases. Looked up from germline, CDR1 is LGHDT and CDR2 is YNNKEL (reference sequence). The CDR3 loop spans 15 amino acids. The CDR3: CASTQDPGTAYGYTF. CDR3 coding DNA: TGTGCCAGCACCCAAGACCCGGGGACCGCCTATGGCTACACCTTC.

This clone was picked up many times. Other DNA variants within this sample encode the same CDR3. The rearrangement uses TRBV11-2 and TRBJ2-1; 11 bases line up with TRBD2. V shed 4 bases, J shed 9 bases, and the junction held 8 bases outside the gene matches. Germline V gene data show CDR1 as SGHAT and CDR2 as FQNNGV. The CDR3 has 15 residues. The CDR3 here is CASSSPGTSGGEQFF. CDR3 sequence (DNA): TGTGCCAGCAGCTCCCCCGGGACTAGCGGCGGTGAGCAGTTCTTC.

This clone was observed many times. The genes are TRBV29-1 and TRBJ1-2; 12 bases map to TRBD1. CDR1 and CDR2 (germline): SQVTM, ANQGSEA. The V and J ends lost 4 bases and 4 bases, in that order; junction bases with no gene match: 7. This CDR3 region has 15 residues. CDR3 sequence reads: CSVASGTGGSYGYTF. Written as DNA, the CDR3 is TGCAGCGTTGCCTCCGGGACAGGGGGCTCCTATGGCTACACCTTC. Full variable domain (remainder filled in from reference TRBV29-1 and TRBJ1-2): SAVISQKPSRDICQRGTSLTIQCQVDSQVTMMFWYRQQPGQSLTLIATANQGSEATYESGFVIDKFPISRPNLTFSTLTVSNMSPEDSSIYLCSVASGTGGSYGYTFGSGTRLTVV.

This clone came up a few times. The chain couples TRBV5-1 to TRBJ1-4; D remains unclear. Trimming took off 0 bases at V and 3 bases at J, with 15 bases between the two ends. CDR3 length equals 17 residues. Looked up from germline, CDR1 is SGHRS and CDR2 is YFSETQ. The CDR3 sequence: CASSLALVVGANEKLFF. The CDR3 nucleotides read TGCGCCAGCAGCTTGGCCCTAGTGGTGGGAGCTAATGAAAAACTGTTTTTT.

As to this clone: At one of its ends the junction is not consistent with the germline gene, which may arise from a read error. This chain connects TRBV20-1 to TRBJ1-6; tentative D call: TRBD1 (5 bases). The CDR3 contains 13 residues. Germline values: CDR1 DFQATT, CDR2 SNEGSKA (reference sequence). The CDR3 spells CSASQQESSPVNF. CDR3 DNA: TGCAGTGCTTCCCAACAGGAATCCTCACCAGTCAACTTT.

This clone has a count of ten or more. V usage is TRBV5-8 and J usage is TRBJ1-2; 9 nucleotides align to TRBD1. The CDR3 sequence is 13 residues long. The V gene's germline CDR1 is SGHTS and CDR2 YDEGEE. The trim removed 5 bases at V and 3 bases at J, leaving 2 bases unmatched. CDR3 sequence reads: CASRGQGYYGYTF. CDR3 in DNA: TGTGCCAGCAGAGGACAGGGGTACTATGGCTACACCTTC.

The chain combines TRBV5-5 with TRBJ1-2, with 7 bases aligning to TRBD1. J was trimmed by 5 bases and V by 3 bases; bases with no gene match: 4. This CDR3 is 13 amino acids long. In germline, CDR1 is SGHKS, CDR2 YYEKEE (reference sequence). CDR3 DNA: TGTGCCAGCAGCTCCGGGACAGATTATGGCTACACCTTC. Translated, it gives CASSSGTDYGYTF.

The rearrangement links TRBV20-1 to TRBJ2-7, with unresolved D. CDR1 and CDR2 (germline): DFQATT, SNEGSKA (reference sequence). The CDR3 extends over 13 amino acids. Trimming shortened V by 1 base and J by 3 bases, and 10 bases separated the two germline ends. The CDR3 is CSARGRPDYEQYF. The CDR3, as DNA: TGCAGTGCTAGAGGCCGGCCTGACTACGAGCAGTACTTC.

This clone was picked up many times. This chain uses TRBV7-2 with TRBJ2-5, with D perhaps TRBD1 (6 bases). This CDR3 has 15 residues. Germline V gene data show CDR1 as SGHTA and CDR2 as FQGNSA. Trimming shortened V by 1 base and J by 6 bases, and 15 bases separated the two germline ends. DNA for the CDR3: TGTGCCAGCAGCTTAGTGGGGGCCGACGGGAAGACCCAGTACTTC. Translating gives CASSLVGADGKTQYF. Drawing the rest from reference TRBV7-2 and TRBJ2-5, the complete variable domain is GAGVSQSPSNKVTEKGKDVELRCDPISGHTALYWYRQSLGQGLEFLIYFQGNSAPDKSGLPSDRFSAERTGGSVSTLTIQRTQQEDSAVYLCASSLVGADGKTQYFGPGTRLLVL.

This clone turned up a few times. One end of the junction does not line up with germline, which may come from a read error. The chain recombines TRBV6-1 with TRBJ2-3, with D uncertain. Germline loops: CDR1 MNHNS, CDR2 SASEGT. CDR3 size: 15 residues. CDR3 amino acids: CASSEAASGADTQYF. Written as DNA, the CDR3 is TGTGCCAGCAGTGAAGCGGCATCGGGCGCAGATACGCAGTATTTC.

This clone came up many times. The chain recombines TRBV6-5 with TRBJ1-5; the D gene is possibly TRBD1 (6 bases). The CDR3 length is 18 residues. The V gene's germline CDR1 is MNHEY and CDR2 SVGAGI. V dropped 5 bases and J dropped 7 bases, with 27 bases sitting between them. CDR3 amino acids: CASSPNEGHQGSQQPQHF. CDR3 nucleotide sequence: TGTGCCAGCAGTCCCAATGAAGGACATCAGGGGAGCCAGCAGCCCCAGCATTTT.

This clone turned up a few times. This CDR3 reads CASRGYTEAFF. The CDR3 DNA is TGTGCCAGCAGGGGGTACACTGAAGCTTTCTTT. V is TRBV6-1 and J is TRBJ1-1; D is unresolved. The V end lost 6 bases, the J end lost 3 bases, and 5 bases lay between the germline ends. The CDR3 has 11 amino acids. In germline, CDR1 is MNHNS, CDR2 SASEGT.

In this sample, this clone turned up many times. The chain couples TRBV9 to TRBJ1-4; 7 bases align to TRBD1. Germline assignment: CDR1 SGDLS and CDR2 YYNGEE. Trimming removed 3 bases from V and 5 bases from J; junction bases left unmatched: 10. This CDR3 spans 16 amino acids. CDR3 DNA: TGTGCCAGCAGCGCCGACATGGGACAGACGAATGAAAAACTGTTTTTT. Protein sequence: CASSADMGQTNEKLFF.

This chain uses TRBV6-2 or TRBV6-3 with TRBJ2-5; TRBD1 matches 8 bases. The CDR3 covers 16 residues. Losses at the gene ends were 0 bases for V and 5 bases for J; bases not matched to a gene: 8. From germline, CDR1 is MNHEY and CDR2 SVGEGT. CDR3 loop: CASSYSRRGRGETQYF. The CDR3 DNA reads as TGTGCCAGCAGTTACTCCCGCAGGGGGCGCGGGGAGACCCAGTACTTC.

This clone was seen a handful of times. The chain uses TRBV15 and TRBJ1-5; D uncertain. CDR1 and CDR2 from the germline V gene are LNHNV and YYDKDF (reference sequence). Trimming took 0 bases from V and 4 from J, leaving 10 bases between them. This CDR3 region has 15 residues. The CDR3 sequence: CATSRDSRQNQPQHF. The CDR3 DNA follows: TGTGCCACCAGCAGAGATTCCAGGCAAAATCAGCCCCAGCATTTT.

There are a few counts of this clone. In DNA form, the CDR3 reads TGTGCCACCAGTGACGCAGGGAGGAATGAGCAGTTCTTC. Protein: CATSDAGRNEQFF. This sequence joins TRBV24-1 and TRBJ2-1, with a tentative D call TRBD2 (6 bases). Trimming shortened V by 4 bases and J by 7 bases, and 10 bases separated the two germline ends. The germline V gene has CDR1 KGHDR and CDR2 SFDVKD. The CDR3 loop spans 13 amino acids.

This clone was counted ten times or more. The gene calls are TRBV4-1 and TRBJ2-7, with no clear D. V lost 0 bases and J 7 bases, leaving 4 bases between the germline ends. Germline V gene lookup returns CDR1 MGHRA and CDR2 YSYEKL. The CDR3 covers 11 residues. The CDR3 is CASSQDEEQYF. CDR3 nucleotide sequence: TGCGCCAGCAGCCAAGATGAGGAGCAGTACTTC.

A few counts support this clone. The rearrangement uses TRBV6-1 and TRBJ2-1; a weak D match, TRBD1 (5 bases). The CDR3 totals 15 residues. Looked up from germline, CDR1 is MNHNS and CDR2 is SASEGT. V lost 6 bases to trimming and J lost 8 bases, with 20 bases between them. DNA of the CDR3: TGTGCCAGCAGGAAGGCAGGGAACCCTTCCGATGAGCAGTTCTTC. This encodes CASRKAGNPSDEQFF.

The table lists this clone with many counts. The CDR3 region is CSAFQDTQYF. In DNA, the CDR3 is TGCAGTGCTTTCCAAGATACGCAGTATTTT. The V and J genes are TRBV20-1 and TRBJ2-3; D call uncertain. The CDR3 has 10 residues. Trimming removed 5 bases at V and 5 bases at J, with 5 bases between. Per germline, CDR1 DFQATT and CDR2 SNEGSKA (reference sequence).